The 18 T cell receptor beta chains in this list originate from one sample, sequenced in a study of OX40 agonist ivuxolimab in advanced cancers. This table comes from immunoSEQ multiplex PCR, and its TCRdb copy is limited to in-frame clones, with some not included. The sample carries around 60,000 clones, 80% to 95% recorded once. Sample: CD4+ or CD8+ T cells sorted from blood, taken in a trial of the OX40 agonist ivuxolimab. The receptors derive from an adult with an advanced solid tumor such as melanoma, head and neck, liver or kidney cancer.

The table lists this clone with a count of one. The V gene is TRBV6-1, the J gene TRBJ2-7; no firm D call. CDR1 MNHNS and CDR2 SASEGT come from the germline V gene. The length of the CDR3 is 11 residues. Trimming cost V 11 bases and J 3 bases, with 11 bases left between them. CDR3 coding DNA: TGTGCCGTTAAAGGCCTCTACGAGCAGTACTTC. The encoded protein is CAVKGLYEQYF.

J is TRBJ2-1 and V is TRBV13; 7 bases are a match to TRBD1. The CDR3 is 12 residues long. J gave up 9 bases and V 5 bases, and 4 bases lay outside the gene matches. Germline-derived CDR1 and CDR2 are PRHDT and FYEKMQ (reference sequence). The CDR3, as DNA: TGTGCCAGCAGCGCCAGACAGGGTGAGCAGTTCTTC. This codes for CASSARQGEQFF.

The V call is TRBV6-1, the J call TRBJ2-5; D call uncertain. With the DNA end fitting TRBJ2-7 better, the J assignment may be wrong. In germline, CDR1 is MNHNS, CDR2 SASEGT. This CDR3 spans 12 amino acids. The CDR3 here is CASRNLNYEQYF. DNA for the CDR3: TGTGCCAGCCGGAACCTAAACTACGAGCAGTACTTC.

The V call is TRBV27, the J call TRBJ1-4; D not certain. Germline CDR1 is MNHEY and CDR2 is SMNVEV (reference sequence). V was cut by 4 bases and J by 5 bases, with 17 bases left in between. The CDR3 is 16 residues long. The CDR3 here is CASSSRPGAKNEKLFF. In nucleotides, the CDR3 is TGTGCCAGCAGTTCGCGCCCGGGCGCTAAAAATGAAAAACTGTTTTTT.

This clone was found once. V is TRBV9 and J is TRBJ2-7; the D gene is possibly TRBD1 (5 bases). The germline gives CDR1 SGDLS, CDR2 YYNGEE. The CDR3 covers 16 residues. The V end lost 1 base, the J end lost 2 bases, and 16 bases lay between the germline ends. The CDR3 reads CASSVRGTESTYEQYF. CDR3 coding DNA: TGTGCCAGCAGCGTAAGGGGAACAGAATCAACCTACGAGCAGTACTTC.

The chain carries TRBV19 and TRBJ1-4, with D unclear. Trimming removed 2 bases at V and 6 bases at J, with 13 bases between. Germline CDR1 is LNHDA and CDR2 is SQIVND (reference sequence). The CDR3 is 15 amino acids. The CDR3 here is CASSIIPGSYEKLFF. The CDR3 nucleotides read TGTGCCAGTAGTATAATACCGGGGAGTTATGAAAAACTGTTTTTT.

This chain joins TRBV6-5 and TRBJ2-7; 10 bases fit TRBD2. From germline, CDR1 is MNHEY and CDR2 SVGAGI. The CDR3 extends over 15 amino acids. V lost 2 bases to trimming and J lost 2 bases; unmatched junction nucleotides: 3. This CDR3 is CASSYVLAGTYEQYF. The CDR3 region has the DNA TGTGCCAGCAGTTACGTACTAGCGGGAACCTACGAGCAGTACTTC.

The chain uses TRBV29-1 and TRBJ2-7, with a tentative D call TRBD2 (6 bases). The V gene's germline CDR1 is SQVTM and CDR2 ANQGSEA. The V end was cut by 1 base, the J end by 1 base, with 11 bases between. The CDR3 extends over 14 amino acids. The CDR3, as DNA: TGCAGCGTTGAAGCGGGAGATACGTCCTACGAGCAGTACTTC. Protein: CSVEAGDTSYEQYF.

The V gene is TRBV15, the J gene TRBJ2-1; D tentatively reads TRBD1 or TRBD2 (5 bases each). CDR1 is LNHNV, CDR2 YYDKDF, per germline (reference sequence). The CDR3 consists of 14 residues. The ends were cut back, 3 bases at V and 9 bases at J, with 15 bases in the middle. CDR3 nucleotide sequence: TGTGCCACCAGCAGCGGGACCCCAGTCGGTGAGCAGTTCTTC. Its protein product is CATSSGTPVGEQFF. The entire variable domain, with the rest obtained from reference TRBV15 and TRBJ2-1, is as follows: DAMVIQNPRYQVTQFGKPVTLSCSQTLNHNVMYWYQQKSSQAPKLLFHYYDKDFNNEADTPDNFQSRRPNTSFCFLDIRSPGLGDTAMYLCATSSGTPVGEQFFGPGTRLTVL.

The chain links TRBV28 to TRBJ2-1; D gene uncertain. The germline V and J ends were trimmed by 3 bases and 9 bases, with 15 bases remaining between them. The V gene's germline CDR1 is MDHEN and CDR2 SYDVKM. This CDR3 is 14 amino acids long. The CDR3 DNA reads as TGTGCCAGCAGTTTTAGGGTAGTCATCGGTGAGCAGTTCTTC. Translation gives CASSFRVVIGEQFF.

This rearrangement joins TRBV30 to TRBJ1-1; D gene uncertain. This CDR3 has 11 residues. V lost 2 bases to trimming and J lost 2 bases, with 3 bases between them. Germline CDR1 GTSNPN, CDR2 SVGIG (reference sequence). The CDR3: CAWSLNTEAFF. The CDR3 DNA follows: TGTGCCTGGAGTCTAAACACTGAAGCTTTCTTT.

The J gene is TRBJ1-1, the V gene TRBV6-5, with unresolved D. V was clipped by 5 bases and J by 1 base, with 8 bases between them. The CDR3 has 13 residues. CDR1 and CDR2 (germline): MNHEY, SVGAGI. The CDR3 region is CASSAVENTEAFF. CDR3 bases: TGTGCCAGCAGTGCCGTAGAGAACACTGAAGCTTTCTTT.

The sample holds one count of this clone. This rearrangement joins TRBV7-9 to TRBJ1-4; D ambiguous. The CDR3 runs 15 residues. Germline CDR1 SEHNR, CDR2 FQNEAQ (reference sequence). V lost 1 base and J lost 3, with 9 bases in between. CDR3 DNA: TGTGCCAGCAGCTTAGGGGTGGTGGCTAATGAAAAACTGTTTTTT. Translated: CASSLGVVANEKLFF.

The J gene is TRBJ2-2, the V gene TRBV9; TRBD1 agrees at 7 bases. The V gene's germline CDR1 is SGDLS and CDR2 YYNGEE. CDR3 length: 16 residues. The V segment lost 0 bases and the J segment 5 bases; nucleotides outside the gene matches: 7. The CDR3 is CASSVGDRVRTGELFF. The CDR3 DNA reads as TGTGCCAGCAGCGTAGGAGACAGGGTTCGAACCGGGGAGCTGTTTTTT.

The rearrangement links TRBV2 to TRBJ2-7; D remains unclear. This CDR3 comprises 13 residues. V lost 6 bases and J lost 2, with 11 bases in between. Germline lookup yields CDR1 SNHLY and CDR2 FYNNEI. CDR3 sequence: CASSHSDTYEQYF. In nucleotides, the CDR3 is TGTGCCAGCAGCCACTCGGATACCTACGAGCAGTACTTC. The full variable domain, rest sourced from reference TRBV2 and TRBJ2-7, is EPEVTQTPSHQVTQMGQEVILRCVPISNHLYFYWYRQILGQKVEFLVSFYNNEISEKSEIFDDQFSVERPDGSNFTLKIRSTKLEDSAMYFCASSHSDTYEQYFGPGTRLTVT.

This clone has a single count. This chain links TRBV7-9 with TRBJ2-7; 8 nucleotides align to TRBD2. V lost 3 bases, J lost 0 bases, and 4 bases stayed unmatched. The CDR3 has 15 residues. CDR1 is SEHNR, CDR2 FQNEAQ, per germline (reference sequence). The CDR3 DNA follows: TGTGCCAGCAGCTTCCTAGCGGGCAGCTCCTACGAGCAGTACTTC. It encodes CASSFLAGSSYEQYF.

The chain employs TRBV6-5 and TRBJ2-1; 7 bases map to TRBD1. The CDR3 extends over 15 amino acids. The germline V gene encodes CDR1 MNHEY and CDR2 SVGAGI. Trimming cost V 0 bases and J 10 bases; bases outside gene matches: 9. The chain's CDR3 is CASSYSSLGGEEQFF. The DNA of the CDR3 is TGTGCCAGCAGTTACTCGAGTCTAGGGGGCGAGGAGCAGTTCTTC.

The chain is built from TRBV27 and TRBJ2-2; the match to TRBD2 covers 16 bases. The CDR3 has 18 residues. After removal of 7 bases from V and 0 bases from J, the junction contained 5 bases not matched to a gene. The germline gives CDR1 MNHEY, CDR2 SMNVEV (reference sequence). CDR3 sequence: CASNPGLAGGTNTGELFF. The DNA of the CDR3 is TGTGCCAGCAACCCGGGACTAGCGGGAGGGACGAACACCGGGGAGCTGTTTTTT.